The present T cell receptor (beta chain) was sequenced within a study of blood T cells in healthy people across ages. The CDR3 runs 12 residues. A sample-barcoded 5' primer and a J-beta primer mix were used in a second PCR of roughly 7 to 12 cycles. In TCRdb, the 5' RACE reads were re-called with MiXCR into one record per CDR3 protein. The data contain fewer than 2 million distinct CDR3 sequences, about 39% of them seen just once; the ten biggest clones take up more than 20%. The sequence came from a human donor in good health. The rearrangement joins TRBV21-1 to TRBJ1-1; the table calls TRBD1, which could not be checked here. TRBV21-1 is reported as a pseudogene. The sequencing input was blood. The CDR3 sequence is CASTIQGGEAFF. Written as DNA, the CDR3 is TGTGCCAGCACCATCCAGGGGGGTGAAGCTTTCTTT.